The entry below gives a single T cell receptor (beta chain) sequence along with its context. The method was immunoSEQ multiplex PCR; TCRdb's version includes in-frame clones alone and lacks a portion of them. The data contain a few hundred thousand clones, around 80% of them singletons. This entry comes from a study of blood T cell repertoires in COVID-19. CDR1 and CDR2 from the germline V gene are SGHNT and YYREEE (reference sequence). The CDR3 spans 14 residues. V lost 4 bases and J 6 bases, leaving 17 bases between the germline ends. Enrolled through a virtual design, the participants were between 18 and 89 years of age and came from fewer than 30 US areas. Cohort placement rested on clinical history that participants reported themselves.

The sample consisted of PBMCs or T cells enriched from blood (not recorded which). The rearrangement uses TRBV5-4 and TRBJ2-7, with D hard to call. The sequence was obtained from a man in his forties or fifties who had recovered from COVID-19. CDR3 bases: TGTGCCAGCAGCCTCCCAACACGCCCGGGCGAGCAGTACTTC. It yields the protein CASSLPTRPGEQYF.